These T cell receptor beta chains were read from a single sample in a study of CD8+ T cells in alopecia areata. Sequenced by immunoSEQ multiplex PCR; TCRdb stores in-frame clones only, minus some. This sample has 110,000 or so clones, with more than 30% found just once. The specimen sequenced was CD4+ T cells sorted from blood. The source is a human donor with alopecia areata. CDR3s include the opening cysteine and the closing phenylalanine or tryptophan. A D gene is named only where the DNA matches it firmly. Clone size, where shown, is once, few, many, or a class for clones that have expanded.

cdr3_aa cdr3_nt j_call clone_size d_call v_call
CAWSVRDNQPQHF TGTGCCTGGAGTGTCAGGGACAATCAGCCCCAGCATTTT TRBJ1-5 NA NA TRBV30
CATSAGLAVYNEQFF TGTGCCACCAGCGCGGGACTAGCGGTTTACAATGAGCAGTTCTTC TRBJ2-1 NA TRBD2 TRBV15
CSVEGGLAGVSDTQYF TGCAGCGTTGAAGGGGGCCTAGCGGGAGTGAGTGATACGCAGTATTTT TRBJ2-3 few TRBD2 TRBV29-1
CASSEYAGVRNTIYF TGTGCCAGCAGTGAATACGCAGGGGTCAGAAACACCATATATTTT TRBJ1-3 NA NA TRBV2
CSVEFPSRLYEQYF TGCAGCGTTGAATTTCCAAGTCGTCTTTACGAGCAGTACTTC TRBJ2-7 NA NA TRBV29-1
CASRAGYEQYF TGTGCCAGCAGGGCAGGGTACGAGCAGTACTTC TRBJ2-7 few NA TRBV28
CASSPGTGVYEQYF TGTGCCAGCTCACCCGGGACAGGGGTCTACGAGCAGTACTTC TRBJ2-7 NA TRBD1 TRBV18
CASSQTSGAYNEQFF TGTGCCAGCAGCCAGACTAGCGGTGCATACAATGAGCAGTTCTTC TRBJ2-1 NA TRBD2 TRBV7-2
CASSRVSGANVLTF TGCGCCAGCAGCCGGGTCTCTGGGGCCAACGTCCTGACTTTC TRBJ2-6 NA NA TRBV4-3
CSSRTGWGGYTF TGCAGCTCACGGACAGGGTGGGGCGGCTACACCTTC TRBJ1-2 NA TRBD1 TRBV29-1
CASREGTGISPLHF TGCGCCAGCAGAGAAGGGACAGGGATTTCACCCCTCCACTTT TRBJ1-6 NA TRBD1 TRBV5-1
CASSLAWTSVEQFF TGTGCCAGCAGCTTAGCCTGGACTTCGGTTGAGCAGTTCTTC TRBJ2-1 NA NA TRBV7-8
CASSPVAGADTQYF TGCGCCAGCAGCCCAGTAGCGGGGGCAGATACGCAGTATTTT TRBJ2-3 few TRBD2 TRBV5-1
CSGRRGTNTEAFF TGCAGCGGCCGTCGGGGGACGAACACTGAAGCTTTCTTT TRBJ1-1 NA NA TRBV29-1
CAWSTGYGYTF TGTGCCTGGAGTACAGGTTATGGCTACACCTTC TRBJ1-2 NA NA TRBV30
CASSRSTGQLYEQYF TGTGCCAGCAGCCGCAGCACGGGACAGCTCTACGAGCAGTACTTC TRBJ2-7 NA TRBD1 TRBV7-2
CSVEETSAKTQYF TGCAGCGTTGAAGAGACGAGCGCGAAGACCCAGTACTTC TRBJ2-5 NA NA TRBV29-1
CASSLRTSLGQYF TGTGCCAGCAGTTTAAGGACATCTTTGGGGCAGTACTTC TRBJ2-7 few NA TRBV28
CASSPDSRSGANVLTF TGTGCCAGCAGCCCGGACAGCCGCTCTGGGGCCAACGTCCTGACTTTC TRBJ2-6 few NA TRBV2
CSADPPGRPGGEQFF TGCAGCGCTGACCCTCCGGGACGTCCGGGCGGTGAGCAGTTCTTC TRBJ2-1 few NA TRBV29-1
CSVVKGGNSQETQYF TGCAGCGTTGTGAAGGGAGGGAACAGCCAAGAGACCCAGTACTTC TRBJ2-5 NA TRBD2 TRBV29-1
CSVATRSSYNEQFF TGCAGCGTTGCGACTAGGTCGTCCTACAATGAGCAGTTCTTC TRBJ2-1 few NA TRBV29-1
CASSQEWGTRTQYF TGCGCCAGCAGCCAAGAATGGGGAACGCGGACCCAGTACTTC TRBJ2-5 NA NA TRBV4-3
CASSFPGAQETQYF TGTGCCAGCAGCTTCCCCGGGGCCCAAGAGACCCAGTACTTC TRBJ2-5 NA NA TRBV5-6
CSVTDRGTDTQYF TGCAGCGTGACCGACAGGGGAACAGATACGCAGTATTTT TRBJ2-3 NA TRBD1 TRBV29-1
CASSVELISEAFF TGTGCCAGCAGCGTAGAATTGATATCTGAAGCTTTCTTT TRBJ1-1 NA NA TRBV9
CASSVSGANYGYTF TGCGCCAGCAGCGTGTCAGGAGCTAACTATGGCTACACCTTC TRBJ1-2 NA NA TRBV5-1
CASSLSGGRPEAFF TGTGCCAGCAGTTTGTCAGGGGGGAGACCTGAAGCTTTCTTT TRBJ1-1 NA TRBD1 TRBV28
CASSLAGGRSYNEQFF TGTGCCAGCAGCTTAGCGGGGGGCCGCTCCTACAATGAGCAGTTCTTC TRBJ2-1 few NA TRBV7-9
CASSSIPLAGGQGTQYF TGTGCCAGCAGTTCGATTCCCTTAGCGGGAGGGCAAGGCACGCAGTATTTT TRBJ2-3 NA TRBD2 TRBV28